These T cell receptor beta chains were read from a single sample in a study of shared clonotypes between healthy human individuals. Produced via immunoSEQ multiplex PCR; TCRdb's table is partial and in-frame only. The table records 1,100,000 or so clones, 75% to 85% of them present only once. Material for sequencing was memory CD4+ T cells from PBMCs. All receptors derive from a man younger than 35 in good health. Some clones in this sample may be carry-over from other donors' samples. CDR3s include the opening cysteine and the closing phenylalanine or tryptophan. D genes are given only for firm matches. The size field is filled for only some rows; it gives once, few, many or a size class.

clone_size,d_call,v_call,j_call,cdr3_nt,cdr3_aa
.,TRBD2,TRBV7-8,TRBJ2-5,TGTGCCAGCAGCTTATTTTCGGCGGGAGGGTTGGAGACCCAGTACTTC,CASSLFSAGGLETQYF
once,TRBD1,TRBV5-4,TRBJ1-2,TGTGCCAGCAGCGTTGGGACAGGGGGGTATGGCTACACCTTC,CASSVGTGGYGYTF
.,.,TRBV19,TRBJ1-5,TGTGCCAGTAGTACTCGACCCTTTACTACGAATCAGCCCCAGCATTTT,CASSTRPFTTNQPQHF
.,.,TRBV5-1,TRBJ2-3,TGCGCCAGCAGCCCCGGACAGATTAAGGGAGATACGCAGTATTTT,CASSPGQIKGDTQYF
.,.,TRBV19,TRBJ1-1,TGTGCCAGCAAGGAGGGTTCCAGTCTGAACACTGAAGCTTTCTTT,CASKEGSSLNTEAFF
.,.,TRBV9,TRBJ1-1,TGTGCCAGCAGCCCGCGACAAGACACTGAAGCTTTCTTT,CASSPRQDTEAFF
many,.,TRBV10-3,TRBJ1-5,TGTGCCACCGGGGGAAAGGTTTCCAATCAGCCCCAGCATTTT,CATGGKVSNQPQHF
.,.,TRBV5-8,TRBJ2-5,TGTGCCAGCAGCTACGCGCGGTCGGTGGGGACCCAGTACTTC,CASSYARSVGTQYF
.,.,TRBV7-2,TRBJ2-4,TGTGCCAGCAGCGAACAGTCTAGGGCAGCTAAAAACATTCAGTACTTC,CASSEQSRAAKNIQYF
.,.,TRBV28,TRBJ2-7,TGTGCCAGCAGGCCTCCGGGGTTTACCTACGAGCAGTACTTC,CASRPPGFTYEQYF
once,.,TRBV5-5,TRBJ1-5,TGTGCCAGCAGCTTGGAGGGCGCCTCGAGGTGGCCCCAGCATTTT,CASSLEGASRWPQHF
few,.,TRBV11-2,TRBJ2-3,TGTGCCAGCAGCTTAAGTTTCGGCACAGATACGCAGTATTTT,CASSLSFGTDTQYF
.,.,TRBV11-3,TRBJ2-7,TGTGCCAGCAGTCCCCCACCTCCAACGGGTGGTTCCTACGAGCAGTACTTC,CASSPPPPTGGSYEQYF
.,TRBD1,TRBV7-2,TRBJ1-5,TGTGCCAGCAGCTCCTCCCCGGACAGGGTGATTCAGCCCCAGCATTTT,CASSSSPDRVIQPQHF
many,TRBD2,TRBV5-1,TRBJ2-7,TGCGCCAGCAGCTTGGAATCGAGAGCGGGGGAGCAGTACTTC,CASSLESRAGEQYF
.,.,TRBV6-5,TRBJ1-1,TGTGCCAGCAGTTACAGGAAGGGGCGGACTGAAGCTTTCTTT,CASSYRKGRTEAFF
.,.,TRBV6-5,TRBJ1-5,TGTGCCAGCAGGCAGTTGACAGGCAATCAGCCCCAGCATTTT,CASRQLTGNQPQHF
.,TRBD2,TRBV5-4,TRBJ2-5,TGTGCCAGCAGCTCGGGGACTAGCGGGACCTGGGGGTCCCAGTACTTC,CASSSGTSGTWGSQYF
.,.,TRBV19,TRBJ2-7,TGTGCCAGTAGGGTTCGGGCAGGAGTCTACGAGCAGTACTTC,CASRVRAGVYEQYF
few,TRBD2,TRBV9,TRBJ2-2,TGTGCCAGCAGCCCCGAGGGGACTAGCGGGAGGTTGTACACCGGGGAGCTGTTTTTT,CASSPEGTSGRLYTGELFF
many,.,TRBV2,TRBJ2-3,TGTGCCAGCAGTGAAGCTAGGTTCCAAACTCTCACAGATACGCAGTATTTT,CASSEARFQTLTDTQYF
many,TRBD2,TRBV11-2,TRBJ2-1,TGTGCCAGCAGCTTAGGCGCGGGAGGGTACAATGAGCAGTTCTTC,CASSLGAGGYNEQFF
.,.,TRBV5-4,TRBJ2-6,TGTGCCAGCAGCTTGGCTGTCAGCCGCTCTGGGGCCAACGTCCTGACTTTC,CASSLAVSRSGANVLTF
few,.,TRBV28,TRBJ2-3,TGTGCCAGCAGTTTCTCAGCCACAGATACGCAGTATTTT,CASSFSATDTQYF
.,TRBD2,TRBV5-1,TRBJ2-7,TGCGCCAGCAGCTTGGAGGGACTAGCAGGGTTGAGCTCCTACGAGCAGTACTTC,CASSLEGLAGLSSYEQYF
.,.,TRBV29-1,TRBJ2-7,TGCAGCGTTGCCGACAGTCGAAGAGACTACGAGCAGTACTTC,CSVADSRRDYEQYF
few,TRBD1,TRBV28,TRBJ1-2,TGTGCCAGCAGTCCCCGAAGACAGGGTCGAGGCTACACCTTC,CASSPRRQGRGYTF
.,.,TRBV10-2,TRBJ1-4,TGCGCCAGCAGTGCGAGGACGTCCCAAGGTGAAAAACTGTTTTTT,CASSARTSQGEKLFF
.,TRBD1,TRBV29-1,TRBJ2-6,TGCAGCGTTGAGGGACAGGGGTCTGGGGCCAACGTCCTGACTTTC,CSVEGQGSGANVLTF
.,TRBD2,TRBV11-1,TRBJ2-5,TGTGCCAGCAGCCGTCCGGAGAGTGGCGGGAGGGACTTC,CASSRPESGGRDF
.,TRBD1,TRBV6-5,TRBJ1-5,TGTGCCAGCAGGGCCGGGACAGGGAGCAATCAGCCCCAGCATTTT,CASRAGTGSNQPQHF
.,.,TRBV19,TRBJ1-5,TGTGCCAGCGCCGGGTGGGACCAGCCCCAGCATTTT,CASAGWDQPQHF
once,.,TRBV5-4,TRBJ1-1,TGTGCCAGCAGCCCCACCTCGACAGGCCCCCGTGGTTGGACTGAAGCTTTCTTT,CASSPTSTGPRGWTEAFF
.,.,TRBV16,TRBJ1-2,TGTGCCAGCAGCCAGGGGCGTACCTATGGCTACACCTTC,CASSQGRTYGYTF
many,.,TRBV30,TRBJ1-1,TGTGCCTGGAGTAGGTCGGACCTGAACACTGAAGCTTTCTTT,CAWSRSDLNTEAFF
few,TRBD2,TRBV14,TRBJ2-7,TGTGCCAGCAGCCAAGTGGGAGGGCCGTCCTACGAGCAGTACTTC,CASSQVGGPSYEQYF
.,.,TRBV7-2,TRBJ2-7,TGTGCCAGCAGCCCATTCGCTCGAGGACTACTGGGGGAAGAGCAGTACTTC,CASSPFARGLLGEEQYF
.,TRBD2,TRBV5-1,TRBJ2-1,TGCGCCAGCTTCCCGGGAGGGCTTAGTGAGCAGTTCTTC,CASFPGGLSEQFF
.,.,TRBV1,TRBJ2-7,TGCACCAGCAGCCCCCCCGGGACCGAGAGCTCCTACGAGCAGTACTTC,CTSSPPGTESSYEQYF
.,TRBD2,TRBV5-1,TRBJ2-3,TGCGCCAGCAGCTTGCAAGCGGGACTAGCGGGAGGGGTAGATACGCAGTATTTT,CASSLQAGLAGGVDTQYF
.,TRBD2,TRBV7-9,TRBJ2-1,TGTGCCAGCAGCCCACCCCCTAGCGGGGGAATGAGCTCCTACAATGAGCAGTTCTTC,CASSPPPSGGMSSYNEQFF
.,TRBD1,TRBV2,TRBJ2-7,TGTGCCAGCAGTCCTGGGGACAGGGCCTTACCCTTC,CASSPGDRALPF
.,.,TRBV14,TRBJ2-1,TGTGCCAGCAGCCACCTAGTATACAATGAGCAGTTCTTC,CASSHLVYNEQFF
.,TRBD1,TRBV15,TRBJ2-7,TGTGCCACCAGCAGAGGTGAGGGACAGACCTACGAGCAGTACTTC,CATSRGEGQTYEQYF
.,.,TRBV19,TRBJ2-1,TGTGCCAGTAGTATTAGTCGTCTTGAGCAGTTCTTC,CASSISRLEQFF
.,TRBD1,TRBV5-1,TRBJ2-5,TGCGCCAGCAGCTTGTTGGGACAGGGGGCCGGGGAGACCCAGTACTTC,CASSLLGQGAGETQYF
.,.,TRBV7-2,TRBJ2-5,TGTGCCAGCAGCCTCCATGGGGGGAGGGGGGAGACCCAGTACTTC,CASSLHGGRGETQYF
.,.,TRBV11-2,TRBJ2-6,TGTGCCAGCAGCTTACGGTCTGGGGCCAACGTCCTGACTTTC,CASSLRSGANVLTF
.,.,TRBV21-1,TRBJ2-7,TGTGCCAGCAGCAAATTTCCAAGTGTAGTAGAGGAGTACTACGAGCAGTACTTC,CASSKFPSVVEEYYEQYF
.,.,TRBV7-2,TRBJ1-4,TGTGCCAGCAGCTTGGGGGGACGAGATAATGAAAAACTGTTTTTT,CASSLGGRDNEKLFF
.,TRBD2,TRBV12-5,TRBJ2-1,TGTGCTAGTGGTCTCACGTTGGGACTAGCGGGAGCGGGTGAGCAGTTCTTC,CASGLTLGLAGAGEQFF
.,.,TRBV6-1,TRBJ2-3,TGTGCCAGCAGTCCGCGGGCCTCGGGGGATACGCAGTATTTT,CASSPRASGDTQYF
.,.,TRBV6-5,TRBJ1-2,TGTGCCAGCAGACGCGGTGGGCTCTACGCCTTC,CASRRGGLYAF
.,TRBD1,TRBV2,TRBJ1-2,TGTGCCAGCAGGCCCGGGACAGGGGGGATGTTCTACACCTTC,CASRPGTGGMFYTF
.,.,TRBV28,TRBJ1-1,TGTGCCAGCAGTTCCAATGACGGGAACACTGAAGCTTTCTTT,CASSSNDGNTEAFF
.,TRBD1,TRBV27,TRBJ2-7,TGTGCCAGCCGATACAAGGGACAGGCGAGCTCCTACGAGCAGTACTTC,CASRYKGQASSYEQYF
few,.,TRBV5-4,TRBJ1-5,TGTGCCAGCAGCTTTTCTGGTAGCAATCAGCCCCAGCATTTT,CASSFSGSNQPQHF